This T cell receptor (beta chain) appears in the sequencing data of a study of beta chain features in type 1 diabetes. This CDR3 contains 16 residues. Germline V gives CDR1 SGHKS, CDR2 YYEKEE (reference sequence). J was trimmed by 7 bases and V by 4 bases; bases with no gene match: 10. As every portion of the isolated RNA was reverse transcribed, the sequencing read expressed TCRB transcripts. There were 3 million to 4 million reads on average in the naive, central memory and regulatory T cell samples. TCRdb's table, derived via immunoSEQ multiplex PCR, lists solely in-frame clones and lacks some. The repertoire holds approximately 340,000 clones, over 13% seen once, with approximately 0.02% in the top ten.

The source of this sequence is a woman younger than 35 in good health. What was sequenced was naive CD4+ T cells from blood. The V gene is TRBV5-5, the J gene TRBJ2-2, with 10 bases lining up with TRBD2. DNA for the CDR3: TGTGCCAGCAGCATCGGACTAGCGGTTCAAGGCGGGGAGCTGTTTTTT. It translates to CASSIGLAVQGGELFF.